A single sample gave rise to the 11 T cell receptor beta chains below, sequenced in a study of siplizumab effects on memory and regulatory T cells. Sequenced by immunoSEQ multiplex PCR; TCRdb stores in-frame clones only, minus some. There are over 70,000 clones in the sample; roughly 94% occur only once, and around a sixth lies in the top ten. The sequenced sample was CD8+ T cells sorted from blood. The receptors shown here come from a human donor in good health.

The rearrangement uses TRBV19 and TRBJ2-7; 7 bases agree with TRBD2. Unmatched junction bases numbered 7, after V lost 5 bases and J lost 0 bases. CDR3 length: 15 amino acids. From germline, CDR1 is LNHDA and CDR2 SQIVND (reference sequence). CDR3 sequence (DNA): TGTGCCAGTAGTCCATCAGGACTAGTCTCCTACGAGCAGTACTTC. Encoded protein: CASSPSGLVSYEQYF. Together with reference TRBV19 and TRBJ2-7, the CDR3 gives the full variable domain: DGGITQSPKYLFRKEGQNVTLSCEQNLNHDAMYWYRQDPGQGLRLIYYSQIVNDFQKGDIAEGYSVSREKKESFPLTVTSAQKNPTAFYLCASSPSGLVSYEQYFGPGTRLTVT.

The V and J genes are TRBV4-1 and TRBJ2-5; TRBD1 or TRBD2 may be the D gene (5 bases each). This CDR3 region has 13 residues. Looked up from germline, CDR1 is MGHRA and CDR2 is YSYEKL. Trimming removed 4 bases at V and 3 bases at J, with 9 bases between. DNA of the CDR3: TGCGCCAGCAGCCCGGTGGGGGAAGAGACCCAGTACTTC. Protein: CASSPVGEETQYF.

The V call is TRBV4-1, the J call TRBJ1-5; D unresolved. The V gene's germline CDR1 is MGHRA and CDR2 YSYEKL. The CDR3 is made up of 16 amino acids. Trimming shortened V by 2 bases and J by 3 bases, and 14 bases separated the two germline ends. The CDR3 DNA reads TGCGCCAGCAGCCAACTTTTTGGCAAATCCAATCAGCCCCAGCATTTT. As protein: CASSQLFGKSNQPQHF.

J is TRBJ1-4 and V is TRBV7-9, with D unclear. The CDR3 is 14 amino acids. Trimming cost V 5 bases and J 2 bases, with 9 bases left between them. CDR1 SEHNR and CDR2 FQNEAQ come from the germline V gene (reference sequence). The DNA of the CDR3 is TGTGCCAGCAGCCCTTATGGCACTAATGAAAAACTGTTTTTT. Protein product: CASSPYGTNEKLFF.

This chain uses TRBV25-1 with TRBJ1-1; D is unclear. CDR1 and CDR2 from the germline V gene are MGHDK and SYGVNS. The CDR3 extends over 13 amino acids. In nucleotides, the CDR3 is TGTAGTTCCCGGGCAGGAGTGAACACTGAAGCTTTCTTT. Protein sequence: CSSRAGVNTEAFF. Full variable domain (rest looked up from reference TRBV25-1 and TRBJ1-1): EADIYQTPRYLVIGTGKKITLECSQTMGHDKMYWYQQDPGMELHLIHYSYGVNSTEKGDLSSESTVSRIRTEHFPLTLESARPSHTSQYLCSSRAGVNTEAFFGQGTRLTVV.

This clone was seen once. J is TRBJ2-7 and V is TRBV5-3; possibly TRBD1 or TRBD2 for D (5 bases each). TRBV5-3 is an ORF for which the function is uncertain. Between the trimmed V and J ends, which lost 8 bases and 6 bases, there was a span of 15 bases. The CDR3 is 12 residues long. The CDR3 is CASRFSGGEQYF. CDR3 sequence (DNA): TGTGCCAGCAGATTTTCTGGGGGCGAGCAGTACTTC.

The rearrangement joins TRBV5-4 to TRBJ2-7; D call uncertain. Per the germline V gene, CDR1 is SGHNT and CDR2 is YYREEE (reference sequence). Trimming took off 0 bases at V and 3 bases at J, with 13 bases between the two ends. This CDR3 contains 15 residues. The CDR3 is CASSLAVSGGYEQYF. The CDR3 nucleotides read TGTGCCAGCAGCTTGGCCGTCTCCGGCGGCTACGAGCAGTACTTC.

This chain uses TRBV4-2 with TRBJ2-1; 11 bases are a match to TRBD2. Germline V gene data show CDR1 as LGHNA and CDR2 as YNFKEQ. V lost 3 bases, J lost 8 bases, and 9 bases stayed unmatched. The CDR3 extends over 16 amino acids. The CDR3 sequence: CASSHIAGGQRDEQFF. The CDR3 nucleotides read TGTGCCAGCAGCCACATAGCGGGAGGGCAGCGGGATGAGCAGTTCTTC.

The chain couples TRBV6-6 to TRBJ2-2, with D perhaps TRBD1 (5 bases). The CDR3 has 12 amino acids. V lost 5 bases and J 6 bases, leaving 7 bases between the germline ends. The V gene's germline CDR1 is MNHNY and CDR2 SVGAGI (reference sequence). DNA of the CDR3: TGTGCCAGCAGTCAAGGGGCCGGGGAGCTGTTTTTT. The encoded protein is CASSQGAGELFF.

This clone was found once. The chain couples TRBV6-6 to TRBJ2-6; D possibly matches TRBD1 or TRBD2 (5 bases each). Germline V gives CDR1 MNHNY, CDR2 SVGAGI (reference sequence). This CDR3 has 13 residues. Trimming pared 4 bases from V and 14 bases from J, leaving 15 bases between. The CDR3: CASSSGTAPLLTF. The CDR3 DNA follows: TGTGCCAGCAGTTCAGGGACGGCTCCCCTCCTGACTTTC.

The J gene is TRBJ2-3, the V gene TRBV7-9; 7 bases are shared with TRBD1. Looked up from germline, CDR1 is SEHNR and CDR2 is FQNEAQ (reference sequence). V gave up 5 bases and J gave up 6 bases; unmatched junction bases: 5. This CDR3 has 13 amino acids. The CDR3 protein is CASSNRGMDTQYF. CDR3 bases: TGTGCCAGCAGCAACAGGGGCATGGATACGCAGTATTTT. The complete variable domain, with remaining parts taken from reference TRBV7-9 and TRBJ2-3, reads DTGVSQNPRHKITKRGQNVTFRCDPISEHNRLYWYRQTLGQGPEFLTYFQNEAQLEKSRLLSDRFSAERPKGSFSTLEIQRTEQGDSAMYLCASSNRGMDTQYFGPGTRLTVL.